A selection of T cell receptor beta chains follows, all from one sample in a study of control samples from healthy donors and cancer patients. Only in-frame clones appear in the TCRdb table, and some are missing; sequencing was by immunoSEQ multiplex PCR. The data hold fewer than 500,000 clones, with around 90% observed a single time. Sequencing used PBMCs. The receptors here all came from a man aged 35-49 years with head and neck cancer. The CDR3 runs from the conserved cysteine through the conserved F or W. A D gene is named only where the DNA matches it firmly. Rows may omit the clone size; those that give it use once, few, many or a size class.

d_gene: TRBD1
v_gene: TRBV28
j_gene: TRBJ2-3
abundance: NA
CDR3aa: CASSSIIGQGAEDPSDTQYF
CDR3nt: TGTGCCAGCAGTTCTATAATTGGACAGGGGGCGGAAGATCCCTCAGATACGCAGTATTTT

d_gene: NA
v_gene: TRBV7-2
j_gene: TRBJ2-5
abundance: NA
CDR3aa: CASSLVSSSIETQYF
CDR3nt: TGTGCCAGCAGCTTAGTCTCTAGCTCAATCGAGACCCAGTACTTC

d_gene: TRBD1
v_gene: TRBV9
j_gene: TRBJ1-1
abundance: NA
CDR3aa: CASSVPGGRGWTEAFF
CDR3nt: TGTGCCAGCAGCGTCCCAGGTGGCAGGGGGTGGACTGAAGCTTTCTTT

d_gene: NA
v_gene: TRBV2
j_gene: TRBJ1-3
abundance: NA
CDR3aa: CASSERGVLSSGNTIYF
CDR3nt: TGTGCCAGCAGTGAGAGGGGAGTCCTTAGCTCTGGAAACACCATATATTTT

d_gene: NA
v_gene: TRBV28
j_gene: TRBJ1-1
abundance: NA
CDR3aa: CASSLLGKGTEAFF
CDR3nt: TGTGCCAGCAGTTTACTGGGGAAGGGCACTGAAGCTTTCTTT

d_gene: NA
v_gene: TRBV5-6
j_gene: TRBJ2-7
abundance: NA
CDR3aa: CASSFRVDEQYF
CDR3nt: TGTGCCAGCAGCTTCCGGGTGGACGAGCAGTACTTC

d_gene: NA
v_gene: TRBV3-1/TRBV3-2
j_gene: TRBJ2-7
abundance: NA
CDR3aa: CASRPDGTYEQYF
CDR3nt: TGTGCCAGCAGGCCCGACGGAACCTACGAGCAGTACTTC

d_gene: NA
v_gene: TRBV27
j_gene: TRBJ1-1
abundance: NA
CDR3aa: CASSFHRTIGANTEAFF
CDR3nt: TGTGCCAGCAGTTTTCACCGTACGATCGGGGCAAACACTGAAGCTTTCTTT

d_gene: TRBD1
v_gene: TRBV28
j_gene: TRBJ1-1
abundance: NA
CDR3aa: CASNRGGQVKTEAFF
CDR3nt: TGTGCCAGCAATCGAGGGGGACAGGTCAAGACTGAAGCTTTCTTT

d_gene: NA
v_gene: TRBV3-1/TRBV3-2
j_gene: TRBJ2-1
abundance: NA
CDR3aa: CASSQETRGYEQFF
CDR3nt: TGTGCCAGCAGCCAAGAGACGCGGGGTTATGAGCAGTTCTTC

d_gene: NA
v_gene: TRBV28
j_gene: TRBJ1-4
abundance: NA
CDR3aa: CASSQGDTTNEKLFF
CDR3nt: TGTGCCAGCAGCCAAGGGGACACCACTAATGAAAAACTGTTTTTT

d_gene: NA
v_gene: TRBV6-5
j_gene: TRBJ2-7
abundance: NA
CDR3aa: CASTLRDRSLYEQYF
CDR3nt: TGTGCCAGCACCCTAAGAGACAGGAGCCTCTACGAGCAGTACTTC

d_gene: TRBD2
v_gene: TRBV25-1
j_gene: TRBJ2-3
abundance: once
CDR3aa: CASSESSGGTTDTQYF
CDR3nt: TGTGCCAGCAGTGAAAGTAGCGGGGGGACCACAGATACGCAGTATTTT

d_gene: NA
v_gene: TRBV19
j_gene: TRBJ1-2
abundance: NA
CDR3aa: CASSIPGVGYTF
CDR3nt: TGTGCCAGTAGTATTCCAGGGGTCGGCTACACCTTC

d_gene: NA
v_gene: TRBV6-4
j_gene: TRBJ2-7
abundance: NA
CDR3aa: CASGRGYF
CDR3nt: TGTGCCAGCGGAAGGGGGTACTTC

d_gene: NA
v_gene: TRBV5-4
j_gene: TRBJ2-3
abundance: once
CDR3aa: CASSFDGYTDTQYF
CDR3nt: TGTGCCAGCAGCTTTGACGGTTACACAGATACGCAGTATTTT

d_gene: NA
v_gene: TRBV7-3
j_gene: TRBJ2-3
abundance: NA
CDR3aa: CASSPRTGGTDTQYF
CDR3nt: TGTGCCAGCAGCCCTCGGACCGGTGGCACAGATACGCAGTATTTT

d_gene: TRBD1
v_gene: TRBV30
j_gene: TRBJ2-1
abundance: NA
CDR3aa: CAWSTGQGRGEQFF
CDR3nt: TGTGCCTGGAGTACTGGACAGGGGCGGGGTGAGCAGTTCTTC

d_gene: NA
v_gene: TRBV5-5
j_gene: TRBJ2-2
abundance: NA
CDR3aa: CASSLAAENTGELFF
CDR3nt: TGTGCCAGCAGCTTGGCGGCGGAGAACACCGGGGAGCTGTTTTTT

d_gene: NA
v_gene: TRBV5-1
j_gene: TRBJ2-1
abundance: NA
CDR3aa: CASSPGRELHEQFF
CDR3nt: TGCGCCAGCAGCCCCGGAAGAGAACTTCACGAGCAGTTCTTC

d_gene: TRBD2
v_gene: TRBV5-4
j_gene: TRBJ2-1
abundance: NA
CDR3aa: CASSPGLAGLSYNEQFF
CDR3nt: TGTGCCAGCAGCCCCGGACTAGCGGGGCTATCCTACAATGAGCAGTTCTTC

d_gene: NA
v_gene: TRBV5-1
j_gene: TRBJ2-3
abundance: NA
CDR3aa: CATREREADTQYF
CDR3nt: TGCGCCACTCGGGAGCGAGAGGCAGATACGCAGTATTTT

d_gene: NA
v_gene: TRBV18
j_gene: TRBJ1-5
abundance: once
CDR3aa: CASSLGTRYSNQPQHF
CDR3nt: TGTGCCAGCTCACTAGGGACAAGATATAGCAATCAGCCCCAGCATTTT

d_gene: TRBD1
v_gene: TRBV16
j_gene: TRBJ1-5
abundance: NA
CDR3aa: CASSYTGTGDQPQHF
CDR3nt: TGTGCCAGCAGCTATACCGGGACAGGGGATCAGCCCCAGCATTTT

d_gene: NA
v_gene: TRBV7-8
j_gene: TRBJ2-5
abundance: NA
CDR3aa: CASTGPKETQYF
CDR3nt: TGTGCCAGCACGGGACCGAAAGAGACCCAGTACTTC

d_gene: NA
v_gene: TRBV7-2
j_gene: TRBJ1-6
abundance: NA
CDR3aa: CASSLVSGGNSPLHF
CDR3nt: TGTGCCAGCAGCTTAGTCAGTGGGGGTAATTCACCCCTCCACTTT

d_gene: NA
v_gene: TRBV6-5
j_gene: TRBJ1-2
abundance: NA
CDR3aa: CASSPPTGNYGYTF
CDR3nt: TGTGCCAGCAGCCCCCCCACAGGGAACTATGGCTACACCTTC

d_gene: NA
v_gene: TRBV3-1/TRBV3-2
j_gene: TRBJ2-2
abundance: NA
CDR3aa: CASSQVRYTGELFF
CDR3nt: TGTGCCAGCAGCCAAGTCAGATACACCGGGGAGCTGTTTTTT

d_gene: TRBD1
v_gene: TRBV2
j_gene: TRBJ1-5
abundance: NA
CDR3aa: CASSRTGNFNQPQHF
CDR3nt: TGTGCCAGCAGTCGGACAGGGAACTTTAATCAGCCCCAGCATTTT

d_gene: NA
v_gene: TRBV9
j_gene: TRBJ2-3
abundance: few
CDR3aa: CASSVATPRGANTQYF
CDR3nt: TGTGCCAGCAGCGTAGCTACACCCCGAGGAGCAAATACGCAGTATTTT

d_gene: NA
v_gene: TRBV28
j_gene: TRBJ2-1
abundance: NA
CDR3aa: CASSSRTNKWNEQFF
CDR3nt: TGTGCCAGCAGCTCTAGGACTAACAAGTGGAATGAGCAGTTCTTC

d_gene: NA
v_gene: TRBV7-3
j_gene: TRBJ2-2
abundance: NA
CDR3aa: CASSLSGRNTGELFF
CDR3nt: TGTGCCAGCAGCTTATCCGGCAGGAACACCGGGGAGCTGTTTTTT

d_gene: NA
v_gene: TRBV7-9
j_gene: TRBJ1-1
abundance: NA
CDR3aa: CASSPLGADTEAFF
CDR3nt: TGTGCCAGCAGTCCCCTGGGGGCGGACACTGAAGCTTTCTTT

d_gene: NA
v_gene: TRBV12-3/TRBV12-4
j_gene: TRBJ1-3
abundance: NA
CDR3aa: CASTGNTIYF
CDR3nt: TGTGCCAGCACCGGAAACACCATATATTTT

d_gene: NA
v_gene: TRBV7-3
j_gene: TRBJ2-3
abundance: NA
CDR3aa: CASSLHVAADTQYF
CDR3nt: TGTGCCAGCAGCTTACATGTAGCGGCAGATACGCAGTATTTT

d_gene: TRBD1
v_gene: TRBV25-1
j_gene: TRBJ1-2
abundance: NA
CDR3aa: CASSDDRGTNYGYTF
CDR3nt: TGTGCCAGCAGTGACGACAGGGGGACTAACTATGGCTACACCTTC

d_gene: TRBD2
v_gene: TRBV28
j_gene: TRBJ2-5
abundance: NA
CDR3aa: CAWGGWSGVQETQYF
CDR3nt: TGTGCCTGGGGGGGTTGGAGCGGGGTACAAGAGACCCAGTACTTC

d_gene: NA
v_gene: TRBV30
j_gene: TRBJ2-7
abundance: few
CDR3aa: CAWTRGITYEQYF
CDR3nt: TGTGCCTGGACCCGGGGGATAACCTACGAGCAGTACTTC

d_gene: TRBD1
v_gene: TRBV3-1/TRBV3-2
j_gene: TRBJ1-5
abundance: NA
CDR3aa: CASRQDRDSNQPQHF
CDR3nt: TGTGCCAGCAGGCAGGACAGGGACAGCAATCAGCCCCAGCATTTT

d_gene: NA
v_gene: TRBV27
j_gene: TRBJ1-1
abundance: NA
CDR3aa: CASSLLGSTEAFF
CDR3nt: TGTGCCAGCAGTTTATTGGGCAGCACTGAAGCTTTCTTT

d_gene: TRBD1
v_gene: TRBV6-5
j_gene: TRBJ1-1
abundance: NA
CDR3aa: CASSYSQGDTEAFF
CDR3nt: TGTGCCAGCAGTTACTCGCAGGGGGACACTGAAGCTTTCTTT

d_gene: NA
v_gene: TRBV11-2
j_gene: TRBJ1-5
abundance: NA
CDR3aa: CASSLANQPQHF
CDR3nt: TGTGCCAGCAGCTTAGCGAATCAGCCCCAGCATTTT

d_gene: NA
v_gene: TRBV7-2
j_gene: TRBJ2-1
abundance: NA
CDR3aa: CASSLEGRDYNEQFF
CDR3nt: TGTGCCAGCAGCTTAGAGGGCAGGGACTACAATGAGCAGTTCTTC

d_gene: NA
v_gene: TRBV29-1
j_gene: TRBJ1-1
abundance: NA
CDR3aa: CSVDGGNTEAFF
CDR3nt: TGCAGCGTTGACGGAGGGAACACTGAAGCTTTCTTT

d_gene: TRBD1
v_gene: TRBV10-3
j_gene: TRBJ2-1
abundance: NA
CDR3aa: CANRPGTGHDEQFF
CDR3nt: TGTGCCAACCGCCCCGGGACAGGTCACGATGAGCAGTTCTTC

d_gene: TRBD2
v_gene: TRBV28
j_gene: TRBJ2-7
abundance: NA
CDR3aa: CASSQTSGSLKYEQYF
CDR3nt: TGTGCCAGCAGTCAGACTAGCGGGAGCCTCAAGTACGAGCAGTACTTC

d_gene: NA
v_gene: TRBV4-2
j_gene: TRBJ2-3
abundance: once
CDR3aa: CASSQEVLNGAVGDTQYF
CDR3nt: TGTGCCAGCAGCCAAGAAGTTCTCAACGGGGCGGTTGGAGATACGCAGTATTTT

d_gene: NA
v_gene: TRBV11-1
j_gene: TRBJ2-1
abundance: NA
CDR3aa: CASSLRGEQFF
CDR3nt: TGTGCCAGCAGCTTAAGGGGTGAGCAGTTCTTC

d_gene: TRBD1
v_gene: TRBV6-5
j_gene: TRBJ2-7
abundance: NA
CDR3aa: CASSSGQGRTYEQYF
CDR3nt: TGTGCCAGCAGTTCGGGACAGGGGAGAACGTACGAGCAGTACTTC

d_gene: NA
v_gene: TRBV6-2/TRBV6-3
j_gene: TRBJ2-7
abundance: NA
CDR3aa: CASSYSGGLGEQYF
CDR3nt: TGTGCCAGCAGTTACTCCGGGGGGCTAGGGGAGCAGTACTTC

d_gene: NA
v_gene: TRBV28
j_gene: TRBJ2-7
abundance: NA
CDR3aa: CASSFTLISYEQYF
CDR3nt: TGTGCCAGCAGTTTTACCCTTATCTCCTACGAGCAGTACTTC

d_gene: NA
v_gene: TRBV28
j_gene: TRBJ1-1
abundance: once
CDR3aa: CASSLTSGNTEAFF
CDR3nt: TGTGCCAGCAGTCTTACCAGCGGGAACACTGAAGCTTTCTTT

d_gene: NA
v_gene: TRBV12-3/TRBV12-4
j_gene: TRBJ2-3
abundance: NA
CDR3aa: CASSVGDTQYF
CDR3nt: TGTGCCAGCAGCGTGGGAGATACGCAGTATTTT

d_gene: NA
v_gene: TRBV5-1
j_gene: TRBJ1-2
abundance: NA
CDR3aa: CASSITVVGEGYTF
CDR3nt: TGCGCCAGCAGCATCACTGTGGTGGGGGAAGGCTACACCTTC

d_gene: TRBD2
v_gene: TRBV5-7
j_gene: TRBJ2-1
abundance: NA
CDR3aa: CASGPESGSLHEQFF
CDR3nt: TGTGCCAGCGGCCCGGAGAGCGGGAGTCTCCATGAGCAGTTCTTC